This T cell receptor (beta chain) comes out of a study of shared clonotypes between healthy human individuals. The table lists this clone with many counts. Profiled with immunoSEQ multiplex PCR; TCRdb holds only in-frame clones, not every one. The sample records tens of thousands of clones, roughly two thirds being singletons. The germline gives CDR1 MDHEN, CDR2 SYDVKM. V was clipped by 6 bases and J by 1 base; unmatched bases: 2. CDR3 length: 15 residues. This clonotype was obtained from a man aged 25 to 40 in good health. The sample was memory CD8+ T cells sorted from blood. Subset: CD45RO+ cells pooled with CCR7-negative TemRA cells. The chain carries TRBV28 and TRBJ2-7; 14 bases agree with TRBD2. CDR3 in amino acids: CASRRTSGRSYEQYF. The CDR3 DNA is TGTGCCAGCAGAAGGACTAGCGGGAGGTCCTACGAGCAGTACTTC. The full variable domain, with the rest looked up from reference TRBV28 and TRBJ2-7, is DVKVTQSSRYLVKRTGEKVFLECVQDMDHENMFWYRQDPGLGLRLIYFSYDVKMKEKGDIPEGYSVSREKKERFSLILESASTNQTSMYLCASRRTSGRSYEQYFGPGTRLTVT.